The rows below give T cell receptor beta chains drawn from one sample of a study of blood T cell repertoires in COVID-19. This table comes from immunoSEQ multiplex PCR, and its TCRdb copy is limited to in-frame clones, with some not included. The sample lists around 70,000 clones, around 87% occurring once. Sequencing input: peripheral blood. All receptors come from a woman of 80 years or more with active or convalescent COVID-19. The CDR3 runs from the conserved cysteine through the conserved F or W. The D gene is left open where the match is weak. The size field is filled for only some rows; it gives once, few, many or a size class.

DNA: TGTGCCACCAGCCTCAGCGGGGGGGCCCCCGGGGAGCTGTTTTTT
CDR3: CATSLSGGAPGELFF
size: NA
V: TRBV24-1
J: TRBJ2-2
D: TRBD2

DNA: TGTGCCAGTAGTGTGACAGGGACGCTCTATGGCTACACCTTC
CDR3: CASSVTGTLYGYTF
size: NA
V: TRBV19
J: TRBJ1-2
D: TRBD1

DNA: TGTGCCAGCAGCCCCCAGGCAGGACAGGACTATGGCTACACCTTC
CDR3: CASSPQAGQDYGYTF
size: NA
V: TRBV9
J: TRBJ1-2
D: TRBD1

DNA: TGTGCCAGCAGGGGGGACAGAAGTACGAGGCAGTACTTC
CDR3: CASRGDRSTRQYF
size: few
V: TRBV2
J: TRBJ2-7
D: TRBD1

DNA: TGTGCCAGCAGTTTAGAGACTAGCAGTTACAGGGTCTTC
CDR3: CASSLETSSYRVF
size: NA
V: TRBV12-3/TRBV12-4
J: TRBJ2-1
D: NA

DNA: TGTGCCAGCAGTTCCCGTGGCGGGGTGACCTACAATGAGCAGTTCTTC
CDR3: CASSSRGGVTYNEQFF
size: NA
V: TRBV3-1/TRBV3-2
J: TRBJ2-1
D: NA

DNA: TGTGCCAGCAGAGAGTACGGCTACACCTTC
CDR3: CASREYGYTF
size: few
V: TRBV6-5
J: TRBJ1-2
D: NA

DNA: TGTGCCAGCAGTGAACAGGGGCCCAGCAATCAGCCCCAGCATTTT
CDR3: CASSEQGPSNQPQHF
size: NA
V: TRBV2
J: TRBJ1-5
D: NA

DNA: TGTGCCAGCAGTTTCCCAACTACCCTACAGGGGGCTGCTGAAGCTTTCTTT
CDR3: CASSFPTTLQGAAEAFF
size: NA
V: TRBV28
J: TRBJ1-1
D: TRBD1

DNA: TGTGCCAGCAGTCCGAGACCGGGACAGGGAAGAGGCAATGAGCAGTTCTTC
CDR3: CASSPRPGQGRGNEQFF
size: NA
V: TRBV27
J: TRBJ2-1
D: TRBD1

DNA: TGTGCCAGCAGCTTAGGAACTACGGTCTATGGCTACACCTTC
CDR3: CASSLGTTVYGYTF
size: NA
V: TRBV7-2
J: TRBJ1-2
D: NA

DNA: TGTGCCAGCTCACGCGAGACAGGTGCTAATTCACCCCTCCACTTT
CDR3: CASSRETGANSPLHF
size: NA
V: TRBV18
J: TRBJ1-6
D: NA

DNA: TGTGCCAGTACTTTCGCTGGAAACACCATATATTTT
CDR3: CASTFAGNTIYF
size: NA
V: TRBV19
J: TRBJ1-3
D: NA

DNA: TGTGCCAGCAGCTTAGCAGGGGGTAATGAAAAACTGTTTTTT
CDR3: CASSLAGGNEKLFF
size: NA
V: TRBV7-9
J: TRBJ1-4
D: NA

DNA: TGTGCCAGCAGCCGAGCGGTCCCAGATACGCAGTATTTT
CDR3: CASSRAVPDTQYF
size: few
V: TRBV7-6
J: TRBJ2-3
D: NA

DNA: TGTGCCAGCAGCTTAGTATTAGGCGGCGAGCAGTACTTC
CDR3: CASSLVLGGEQYF
size: NA
V: TRBV7-2
J: TRBJ2-7
D: NA

DNA: TGTGCCAGCAGTGGGGGACAAGTTATAATTATGAACACTGAAGCTTTCTTT
CDR3: CASSGGQVIIMNTEAFF
size: NA
V: TRBV2
J: TRBJ1-1
D: NA